This T cell receptor beta chain was captured by sequencing in a study of blood T cell repertoires in COVID-19. About the research overall: Some COVID-19 samples were acute and others convalescent; all came from the United States, Italy and Spain. T cells, B-cell-depleted T cells, or PBMCs supplied cDNA or gDNA.

The CDR3 sequence is 14 residues long. Germline CDR1 reads LNHDA; CDR2 reads SQIVND (reference sequence). The junction had 5 bases not matched to a gene; V was cut back by 2 bases and J by 7 bases. This clone was detected only a few times. Other DNA sequences in this sample translate to the same CDR3. In the original processing: Reference gene primer amplification gave estimated nucleated cell counts. Here immunoSEQ multiplex PCR was the method, and the copy in TCRdb shows in-frame clones only, minus some. D and trimming were read from the DNA, whereas the V and J calls and clone size are those reported in that table. The sample holds 110,000 or so clones, approximately 80% seen once.

The chain couples TRBV19 to TRBJ1-5; 7 bases align to TRBD1. The specimen sequenced was peripheral blood. The receptor was isolated from a man between 65 and 85 years old with acute or convalescent COVID-19. The DNA of the CDR3 is TGTGCCAGTAGTATAAGGACAGGTCCCCAGCCCCAGCATTTT. This encodes CASSIRTGPQPQHF.